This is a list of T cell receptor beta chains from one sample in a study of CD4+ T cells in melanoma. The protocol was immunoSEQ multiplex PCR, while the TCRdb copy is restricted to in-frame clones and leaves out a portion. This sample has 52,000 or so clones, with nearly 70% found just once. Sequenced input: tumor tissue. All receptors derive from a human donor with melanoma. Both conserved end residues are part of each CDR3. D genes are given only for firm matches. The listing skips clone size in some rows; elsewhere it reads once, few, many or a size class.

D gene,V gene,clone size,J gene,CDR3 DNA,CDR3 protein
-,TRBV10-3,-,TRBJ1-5,TGTGCCATCAGTGGGACCTCGAATAGCAATCAGCCCCAGCATTTT,CAISGTSNSNQPQHF
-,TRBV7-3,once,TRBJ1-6,TGTGCCAGCAGCCGGGGAGTGGGGAATTCACCCCTCCACTTT,CASSRGVGNSPLHF
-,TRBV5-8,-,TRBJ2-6,TGTGCCAGCAGCTTGTTCCTCGGAAGGGCACGCTCTGGGGCCAACGTCCTGACTTTC,CASSLFLGRARSGANVLTF
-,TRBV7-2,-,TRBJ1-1,TGTGCCAGCAGCTTAATCGGGGCGCAGGGTGGCTCTGAAGCTTTCTTT,CASSLIGAQGGSEAFF
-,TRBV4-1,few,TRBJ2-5,TGCGCCAGCAGCCTATCGGACAGAGAAGAGACCCAGTACTTC,CASSLSDREETQYF
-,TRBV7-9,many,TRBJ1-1,TGTGCCAGCAGCTTGTGGCCAGATGGGACTGAAGCTTTCTTT,CASSLWPDGTEAFF
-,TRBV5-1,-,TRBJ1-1,TGCGCCAGCAGCTTGGCAGGTTGGCAGAACACTGAAGCTTTCTTT,CASSLAGWQNTEAFF
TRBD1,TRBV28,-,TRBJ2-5,TGTGCCAGCAGCACACGTACAGGGGTAGAGACCCAGTACTTC,CASSTRTGVETQYF
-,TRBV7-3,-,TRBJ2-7,TGTGCCAGCAGCTTCGACGGATCAGGGGTTGGGTACGAGCAGTACTTC,CASSFDGSGVGYEQYF
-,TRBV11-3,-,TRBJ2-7,TGTGCCAGCAGTGAGGGACACTCGGAAACCTACGAGCAGTACTTC,CASSEGHSETYEQYF
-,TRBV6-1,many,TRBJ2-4,TGTGCCAGCAGTGTAGGGGGGGGGTCAGCCAAAAACATTCAGTACTTC,CASSVGGGSAKNIQYF
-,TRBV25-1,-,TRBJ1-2,TGTGCCAGCAGTGAATCGGGATTCTATGGCTACACCTTC,CASSESGFYGYTF
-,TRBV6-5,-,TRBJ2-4,TGTGCCAGCAGCGCCGACAGGGCCAAAAACATTCAGTACTTC,CASSADRAKNIQYF
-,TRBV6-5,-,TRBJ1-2,TGTGCCAGCCGCCAGTGGGGGGAAAGCTATGGCTACACCTTC,CASRQWGESYGYTF
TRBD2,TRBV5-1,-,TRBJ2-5,TGCGCCAGCAGCTTGGCCTCTAGCGGGGGGCTGAAGACCCAGTACTTC,CASSLASSGGLKTQYF
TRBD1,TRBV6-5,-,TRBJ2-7,TGTGCCAGCAGTCTAGGGACAGGGATATGGGAGCAGTACTTC,CASSLGTGIWEQYF
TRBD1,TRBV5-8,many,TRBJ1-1,TGTGCCAGCAGCTTGGGGACAGGGGCTTGGGGCACTGAAGCTTTCTTT,CASSLGTGAWGTEAFF
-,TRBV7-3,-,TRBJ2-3,TGTGCCAGCAGCGGTCAGGGCGGCACAGATACGCAGTATTTT,CASSGQGGTDTQYF
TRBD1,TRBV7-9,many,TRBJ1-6,TGTGCCAGCAGCTTTGGGGACAGGGAGGGCTCACCCCTCCACTTT,CASSFGDREGSPLHF
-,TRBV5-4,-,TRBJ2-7,TGTGCCAGCAGCTTGCTCTTGGGCTACGAGCAGTACTTC,CASSLLLGYEQYF
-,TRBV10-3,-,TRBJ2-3,TGTGCCATCAGTTCCGGGTCCCCCGCTACAGATACGCAGTATTTT,CAISSGSPATDTQYF
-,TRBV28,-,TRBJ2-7,TGTGCCAGCAGTTTAGACCGGATTTCCTACGAGCAGTACTTC,CASSLDRISYEQYF